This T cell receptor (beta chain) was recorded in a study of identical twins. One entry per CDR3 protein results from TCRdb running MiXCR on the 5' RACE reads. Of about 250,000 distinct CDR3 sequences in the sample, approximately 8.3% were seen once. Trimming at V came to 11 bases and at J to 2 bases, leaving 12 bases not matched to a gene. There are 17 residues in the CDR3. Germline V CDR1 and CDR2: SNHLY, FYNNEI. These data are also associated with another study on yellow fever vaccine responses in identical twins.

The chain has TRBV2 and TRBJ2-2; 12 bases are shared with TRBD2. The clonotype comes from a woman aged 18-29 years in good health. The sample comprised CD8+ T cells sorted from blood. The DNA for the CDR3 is TGTGCCTTCAGTCCAGGACTAGCGGGGCTTAACACCGGGGAGCTGTTTTTT. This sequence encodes CAFSPGLAGLNTGELFF.